This T cell receptor (beta chain) comes out of a study of blood T cell repertoires in COVID-19. This table comes from immunoSEQ multiplex PCR, and its TCRdb copy is limited to in-frame clones, with some not included. Found here are approximately 210,000 clones, 82% of them singletons; the top ten hold 3% to 4%. There are 14 residues in the CDR3. V was pared by 5 bases and J by 4 bases, with 11 bases between. CDR1 LGHNT and CDR2 FRNRAP come from the germline V gene. The rearrangement links TRBV12-5 to TRBJ2-2, with D possibly matching TRBD1 (6 bases). The sequence was collected from an older woman who had recovered from COVID-19. The sample taken for sequencing was PBMCs or T cells enriched from blood (not recorded which). CDR3 in amino acids: CASGVTGSTGELFF. In DNA, the CDR3 is TGTGCTAGTGGTGTCACAGGGAGCACCGGGGAGCTGTTTTTT.